This T cell receptor (beta chain) was identified during a study of CDR3 diversity in severe acne. This clonotype came up many times. The CDR3 runs to 15 residues. V lost 2 bases to trimming and J lost 2 bases; unmatched junction nucleotides: 8. Per germline, CDR1 DFQATT and CDR2 SNEGSKA (reference sequence). A single record per CDR3 protein comes from TCRdb applying MiXCR to the PCR reads. The repertoire has about 90,000 distinct CDR3 sequences, approximately 49% of them found once; the top ten carry under 14%. The sequencing input was blood. The V and J genes are TRBV20-1 and TRBJ1-1; 7 positions match TRBD1. The TCR originated in a male donor with severe acne vulgaris. This CDR3 reads CSARSKGQPNTEAFF. The CDR3 nucleotides read TGCAGTGCTAGATCGAAGGGACAGCCTAACACTGAAGCTTTCTTT.